The next 10 T cell receptor beta chains were all read from a single sample in a study of T cells in Graves' hyperthyroidism and ophthalmopathy. Amplification of TCR beta CDR3 regions was performed using RNA transcripts as template. During a first-round RT-PCR of the TCR CDR3, the HTBI primer set was used. TCRdb ran MiXCR on the multiplex PCR reads and lists one entry per CDR3 protein. This sample has approximately 700,000 distinct CDR3 sequences, with roughly 45% found just once. The sequenced sample was peripheral blood or thyroid tissue (not recorded which). The receptors originated from an adult man with Graves' disease, either hyperthyroidism or ophthalmopathy (not recorded which).

This clonotype was counted a few times. The V and J genes are TRBV7-2 and TRBJ2-2; D is unclear. Trimming shortened V by 2 bases and J by 7 bases, and 5 bases separated the two germline ends. Looked up from germline, CDR1 is SGHTA and CDR2 is FQGNSA. The CDR3 covers 12 residues. CDR3 bases: TGTGCCAGCAGCTTATCCCTCGGGGAGCTGTTTTTT. Encoded protein: CASSLSLGELFF.

The V gene is TRBV15, the J gene TRBJ1-3, with TRBD1 matching over 8 bases. The CDR3 is made up of 15 amino acids. The germline V gene encodes CDR1 LNHNV and CDR2 YYDKDF (reference sequence). After removal of 3 bases from V and 5 bases from J, the junction contained 6 bases not matched to a gene. The CDR3 DNA follows: TGTGCCACCAGCAGCTTACAGGGGGTTAGAAACACCATATATTTT. This translates into CATSSLQGVRNTIYF.

The chain is built from TRBV7-9 and TRBJ2-5; D not certain. The V and J ends lost 5 bases and 4 bases respectively, with 8 bases between them. The CDR3 loop spans 12 amino acids. Germline CDR1 and CDR2: SEHNR and FQNEAQ (reference sequence). The CDR3 region is CASSRLIETQYF. The DNA for the CDR3 is TGTGCCAGCAGCCGCCTAATAGAGACCCAGTACTTC.

This rearrangement joins TRBV29-1 to TRBJ2-6, with D possibly TRBD2 on 5 matching bases. The CDR3 runs to 10 residues. CDR1 is SQVTM and CDR2 is ANQGSEA in the germline V gene. V gave up 7 bases and J gave up 8 bases, with 6 bases separating them. The DNA for the CDR3 is TGCAGCGCCGGGACCAACGTCCTGACTTTC. Amino acids: CSAGTNVLTF.

This clonotype was recorded at least ten times. V is TRBV15 and J is TRBJ1-1; D is uncertain. The CDR3 covers 12 residues. The germline V and J ends were trimmed by 1 base and 7 bases, with 7 bases remaining between them. Germline-derived CDR1 and CDR2 are LNHNV and YYDKDF (reference sequence). In nucleotides, the CDR3 is TGTGCCACCAGCAGAGTCGGGAATGAAGCTTTCTTT. Translated, it gives CATSRVGNEAFF.

This clonotype was seen at least ten times. The V gene is TRBV29-1, the J gene TRBJ1-2, with 7 nucleotides matching TRBD1. CDR3 length: 13 amino acids. Losses at the gene ends were 4 bases for V and 5 bases for J; bases not matched to a gene: 7. Germline V gives CDR1 SQVTM, CDR2 ANQGSEA. The CDR3 DNA follows: TGCAGCGTTGCCTCAGGGGGTTGGTATGGCTACACCTTC. Translation gives CSVASGGWYGYTF.

This chain uses TRBV7-9 with TRBJ2-5, with a tentative D call TRBD2 (6 bases). The CDR3 sequence is 9 residues long. The V gene's germline CDR1 is SEHNR and CDR2 FQNEAQ (reference sequence). CDR3 residues: CAPGEAQYF. The CDR3 nucleotides read TGTGCTCCGGGGGAGGCCCAGTACTTC.

The chain employs TRBV19 and TRBJ1-5; D is undetermined. This CDR3 has 15 residues. Trimming took 2 bases from V and 2 from J, leaving 10 bases between them. Germline V gene data show CDR1 as LNHDA and CDR2 as SQIVND (reference sequence). CDR3 nucleotide sequence: TGTGCCAGTAGTATATTAGAGGGCGGCAATCAGCCCCAGCATTTT. It specifies CASSILEGGNQPQHF.

Many counts were recorded for this clonotype. The rearrangement uses TRBV19 and TRBJ1-5; 7 bases match TRBD1. The CDR3 is 13 residues long. Germline V gene sequence: CDR1 LNHDA, CDR2 SQIVND (reference sequence). The V segment lost 10 bases and the J segment 5 bases; nucleotides outside the gene matches: 8. CDR3 sequence: CATQDRWYQPQHF. CDR3 DNA: TGTGCCACCCAGGACAGGTGGTATCAGCCCCAGCATTTT.

A note on this clonotype: Sequence at one end of the junction differs from germline and may be a read error. The genes are TRBV20-1 and TRBJ1-2; 7 positions agree with TRBD1. The CDR3 is 9 residues long. Germline lookup yields CDR1 DFQATT and CDR2 SNEGSKA (reference sequence). The CDR3 spells CSARDGTAF. CDR3 in DNA: TGCAGTGCTAGAGACGGGACAGCCTTC.